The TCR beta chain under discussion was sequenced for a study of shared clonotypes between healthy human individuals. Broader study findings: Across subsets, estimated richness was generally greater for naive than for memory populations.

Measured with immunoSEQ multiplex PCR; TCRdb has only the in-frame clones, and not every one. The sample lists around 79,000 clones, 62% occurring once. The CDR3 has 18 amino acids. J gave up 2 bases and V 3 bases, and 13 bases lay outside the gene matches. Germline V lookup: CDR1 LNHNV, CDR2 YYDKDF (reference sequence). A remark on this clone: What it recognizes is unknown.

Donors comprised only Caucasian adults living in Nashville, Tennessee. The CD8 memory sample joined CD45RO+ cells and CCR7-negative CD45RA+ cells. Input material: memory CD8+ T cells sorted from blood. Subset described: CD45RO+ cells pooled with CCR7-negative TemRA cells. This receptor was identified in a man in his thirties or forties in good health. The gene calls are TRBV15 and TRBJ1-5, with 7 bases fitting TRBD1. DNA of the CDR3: TGTGCCACCAGCAGGGGATCAAATACAGGGGAGGGCAATCAGCCCCAGCATTTT. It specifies CATSRGSNTGEGNQPQHF.